What follows are 18 T cell receptor beta chains derived from one specimen sequenced in a study of OX40 agonist ivuxolimab in advanced cancers. Generated by immunoSEQ multiplex PCR, the TCRdb table keeps only in-frame clones and is missing some. The sample has around 9,300 clones, roughly nine tenths seen once; the top ten hold roughly 13%. The sequences come from CD4+ or CD8+ T cells sorted from blood, collected in a trial of the OX40 agonist ivuxolimab. These receptor sequences come from an adult with an advanced solid tumor such as melanoma, head and neck, liver or kidney cancer.

J is TRBJ2-3 and V is TRBV7-2; the D call may be TRBD1 or TRBD2 (6 bases each). The CDR3 sequence is 16 residues long. V gave up 4 bases and J gave up 2 bases, with 16 bases separating them. The germline gives CDR1 SGHTA, CDR2 FQGNSA. The CDR3 region has the DNA TGTGCCAGCAGCTCAGTTGGGGGGCGGCTCACAGATACGCAGTATTTT. Protein: CASSSVGGRLTDTQYF.

The chain employs TRBV28 and TRBJ1-2, with D uncertain. Trimming shortened V by 8 bases and J by 6 bases, and 19 bases separated the two germline ends. Per germline, CDR1 MDHEN and CDR2 SYDVKM. The CDR3 length is 14 residues. In nucleotides, the CDR3 is TGTGCCAGCGAAGCGTTTTCCCCCCCCAATGGCTACACCTTC. It specifies CASEAFSPPNGYTF.

The chain employs TRBV29-1 and TRBJ2-1, with TRBD2 matching 15 bases. V lost 8 bases, J lost 0 bases, and 8 bases stayed unmatched. The CDR3 extends over 17 amino acids. Germline V gives CDR1 SQVTM, CDR2 ANQGSEA. CDR3 amino acids: CSHRGLAGGSSYNEQFF. For the CDR3, the DNA is TGCAGCCATAGGGGACTAGCGGGAGGTAGCTCCTACAATGAGCAGTTCTTC.

On this clone: A read error is the likely source, as a far larger clone sits one nucleotide away. V is TRBV1 and J is TRBJ1-3. TRBV1 counts as a pseudogene. CDR3 size: 18 residues. CDR3 nucleotides: TGCACCAGCAGCCTTAGACTGTCCGGGACTCCCTTGGAAAACACCATATATTTT. As protein: CTSSLRLSGTPLENTIYF.

The chain is built from TRBV6-1 and TRBJ1-5; tentative D call: TRBD1 (5 bases). The CDR3 contains 13 residues. CDR1 MNHNS and CDR2 SASEGT come from the germline V gene. Trimming removed 7 bases at V and 3 bases at J, with 10 bases between. CDR3 sequence reads: CASKEGNNQPQHF. The DNA for the CDR3 is TGTGCCAGCAAAGAGGGGAACAATCAGCCCCAGCATTTT.

The genes are TRBV5-4 and TRBJ2-5, with 9 bases lining up with TRBD2. The V and J ends lost 1 base and 2 bases, in that order; junction bases with no gene match: 6. Germline CDR1 is SGHNT and CDR2 is YYREEE (reference sequence). CDR3 length: 16 residues. The CDR3 sequence: CASSLFAGGWQETQYF. CDR3 DNA sequence: TGTGCCAGCAGCTTGTTCGCGGGAGGGTGGCAAGAGACCCAGTACTTC.

This sequence joins TRBV10-3 and TRBJ2-7; the D call may be TRBD1 or TRBD2 (5 bases each). Trimming left V 10 bases short and J 3 bases short, with 13 bases between. The CDR3 runs to 12 residues. CDR1 is ENHRY, CDR2 SYGVKD, per germline. DNA for the CDR3: TGTGCCACCTCCGGGACCGGCTACGAGCAGTACTTC. Residues: CATSGTGYEQYF.

This clone came up once. The rearrangement joins TRBV20-1 to TRBJ2-1; the D gene could be TRBD1 or TRBD2 (5 bases each). CDR3 length: 11 amino acids. CDR1 and CDR2 from the germline V gene are DFQATT and SNEGSKA (reference sequence). V lost 2 bases, J lost 15 bases, and 14 bases lay in between. CDR3 protein: CSARRDHTWFF. CDR3 nucleotides: TGCAGTGCTAGAAGGGACCACACGTGGTTCTTC.

This chain connects TRBV6-6 to TRBJ1-4; no reliable D call. The ends were cut back, 4 bases at V and 3 bases at J, with 9 bases in the middle. The CDR3 has 14 residues. Germline lookup yields CDR1 MNHNY and CDR2 SVGAGI (reference sequence). DNA of the CDR3: TGTGCCAGCAGTTCCTCCCCCTCTAATGAAAAACTGTTTTTT. Amino acid sequence: CASSSSPSNEKLFF.

The chain recombines TRBV2 with TRBJ2-5; 8 bases agree with TRBD2. CDR1 and CDR2 from the germline V gene are SNHLY and FYNNEI. V lost 8 bases, J lost 5 bases, and 10 bases stayed unmatched. The CDR3 covers 14 residues. The CDR3: CASSGLAGGETQYF. The CDR3 coding sequence is TGTGCCAGCTCTGGACTAGCCGGAGGGGAGACCCAGTACTTC.

The V gene is TRBV11-3, the J gene TRBJ2-3; 11 bases are shared with TRBD2. The CDR3 length is 16 residues. The germline gives CDR1 SGHNT, CDR2 YENEEA. V lost 5 bases and J lost 0; bases outside the gene matches: 4. The CDR3 reads CASSLGTSGSTDTQYF. Here the CDR3 DNA reads TGTGCCAGCAGCCTCGGGACTAGCGGTAGCACAGATACGCAGTATTTT.

This clone has a single count. The chain uses TRBV7-2 and TRBJ2-5; D gene ambiguous. The germline V gene has CDR1 SGHTA and CDR2 FQGNSA. V lost 5 bases, J lost 0 bases, and 19 bases lay in between. The CDR3 contains 17 residues. This chain's CDR3 is CASSPVYDPSDQETQYF. The CDR3 DNA reads TGTGCCAGCAGCCCCGTGTACGACCCCTCCGACCAAGAGACCCAGTACTTC.

The chain joins TRBV7-3 to TRBJ2-3, with no clear D. Trimming removed 2 bases at V and 2 bases at J, with 8 bases between. CDR1 and CDR2 (germline): SGHTA, FQGTGA. CDR3 length: 14 amino acids. The CDR3 DNA is TGTGCCAGCAGCTTAGGTCGGAACACAGATACGCAGTATTTT. Translating gives CASSLGRNTDTQYF.

The chain has TRBV7-9 and TRBJ1-1; D may be TRBD1 (6 bases). The germline gives CDR1 SEHNR, CDR2 FQNEAQ (reference sequence). This CDR3 has 15 residues. The V gene lost 1 base and the J gene lost 3 bases, with 12 bases spanning the gap. CDR3 in amino acids: CASSLDQGPHTEAFF. The CDR3 coding sequence is TGTGCCAGCAGCTTAGATCAGGGGCCGCACACTGAAGCTTTCTTT.

V usage is TRBV7-9 and J usage is TRBJ2-3; no firm D call. There are 14 residues in the CDR3. Germline loops: CDR1 SEHNR, CDR2 FQNEAQ (reference sequence). V lost 5 bases to trimming and J lost 2 bases, with 11 bases between them. The CDR3 bases are TGTGCCAGCAGCCAACCCCCTACCACAGATACGCAGTATTTT. Protein: CASSQPPTTDTQYF.

The chain employs TRBV2 and TRBJ2-6; 8 bases match TRBD1. The CDR3 has 15 amino acids. The V gene end was trimmed by 7 bases and the J gene end by 5 bases; junction bases not matched to a gene: 7. Per the germline V gene, CDR1 is SNHLY and CDR2 is FYNNEI. The CDR3 sequence is CASNAGGGRANVLTF. In nucleotides, the CDR3 is TGTGCCAGCAATGCAGGGGGCGGGAGGGCCAACGTCCTGACTTTC.

The rearrangement uses TRBV7-9 and TRBJ1-2; D is perhaps TRBD1 (5 bases). V was clipped by 2 bases and J by 4 bases, with 11 bases between them. The CDR3 consists of 14 residues. Germline lookup yields CDR1 SEHNR and CDR2 FQNEAQ (reference sequence). CDR3 sequence reads: CASSLQGGGYGYTF. The CDR3 bases are TGTGCCAGCAGCTTACAGGGCGGAGGCTATGGCTACACCTTC.

This chain links TRBV5-1 with TRBJ1-6; no firm D call. Trimming stripped 0 bases from V and 13 bases from J, with 17 bases between. CDR1 SGHRS and CDR2 YFSETQ come from the germline V gene. The CDR3 runs to 15 residues. The CDR3: CASSLGGSNTSPLHF. The CDR3, as DNA: TGCGCCAGCAGCTTGGGAGGGTCTAATACCTCGCCCCTCCACTTT. Full variable domain (rest looked up from reference TRBV5-1 and TRBJ1-6): KAGVTQTPRYLIKTRGQQVTLSCSPISGHRSVSWYQQTPGQGLQFLFEYFSETQRNKGNFPGRFSGRQFSNSRSEMNVSTLELGDSALYLCASSLGGSNTSPLHFGNGTRLTVT.